What follows describes a single T cell receptor (beta chain). TCRdb fed the RT-PCR reads into MiXCR, producing one record per CDR3 protein. In the table there are 90,000 to 120,000 distinct CDR3 sequences, around 35% of which are singletons. The sample comes from a study of patients and donors after allogeneic stem cell transplantation. The CDR3 contains 14 residues. The V end lost 6 bases, the J end lost 0 bases, and 15 bases lay between the germline ends. Germline assignment: CDR1 SQVTM and CDR2 ANQGSEA. This TCR derives from a human donor who was either an allogeneic HSCT recipient or a stem cell or donor lymphocyte infusion donor (not recorded which). It is not recorded whose cells these are; they may come from a transplant donor. The V gene is TRBV29-1, the J gene TRBJ2-7; D gene unclear. The sequencing sample was made of blood, either unsorted or a sorted T cell fraction (not recorded which). CDR3 coding DNA: TGCAGCGTAGTCGGCCCTTACCCCTCCTACGAGCAGTACTTC. This translates into CSVVGPYPSYEQYF.